This T cell receptor (beta chain) was identified in a study of T cell responses to AZD1222 COVID-19 vaccine. Study-level information: Samples with a second dose at about 4 or about 12 weeks were pooled together. Study-level results: Donor demographics were predominantly white British with a female majority; clonal diversity may be underestimated. Receipt of two AZD1222 doses was followed by a rise in Spike-specific TCR breadth and depth. Only five or six individuals given AZD1222 were seropositive at baseline.

Of note for this clone: Antigen unknown.

Method: immunoSEQ multiplex PCR; TCRdb's copy keeps in-frame clones and lacks some. This sample has about 150,000 clones, with over 90% found just once. This clonotype originated in an adult in good health. Here the sequenced sample was peripheral blood, taken on day 0 of AZD1222 vaccination.

The CDR3 region has the DNA TGTGCCAGCAGGTCCAGGGACAGGGCCGGGGATACGCAGTATTTT. Translation: CASRSRDRAGDTQYF. The genes are TRBV2 and TRBJ2-3; 9 bases map to TRBD1. The CDR3 loop spans 15 amino acids. With V trimmed by 6 bases and J by 6 bases, 10 bases remained unmatched. From germline, CDR1 is SNHLY and CDR2 FYNNEI.